The following is a T cell receptor (beta chain) sequence with its context. This sample is drawn from a study of blood T cell repertoires in COVID-19. On the study more broadly: Specimens from acute and convalescent COVID-19 originated in the United States, Italy and Spain. T cells, B-cell-depleted T cells, or PBMCs supplied cDNA or gDNA.

From germline, CDR1 is MNHEY and CDR2 SMNVEV (reference sequence). The CDR3 length is 13 residues. The trim removed 6 bases at V and 8 bases at J, leaving 8 bases unmatched. Under the authors' procedure: For nucleated cells, counts were estimated from reference gene primer amplification. Here immunoSEQ multiplex PCR was the method, and the copy in TCRdb shows in-frame clones only, minus some. V, J and clone size are those of that table, while D and trimming were read from the DNA. The table shows some 120,000 clones, with 85% occurring only once. The rearrangement joins TRBV27 to TRBJ1-2; the match to TRBD1 covers 8 bases. Sequences were obtained from peripheral blood. The sequence was collected from a human donor in a cohort sampled during active COVID-19. This CDR3 reads CASSIQGAGGYTF. The CDR3 DNA reads as TGTGCCAGCAGCATTCAGGGGGCGGGGGGCTACACCTTC.